Reported below is one TCR beta chain. Its antigen is not identified. The length of the CDR3 is 18 residues. Stated time point: newly diagnosed, previously untreated cHL patient sample. Untreated, newly diagnosed classical Hodgkin lymphoma PBMCs were used for comparison. The sample is drawn from a study of PD-1 blockade in classical Hodgkin lymphoma. General observations from the study: Factors driving the repertoire differences, possibly disease activity or prior therapy, remain undefined. Healthy donors were reported to have higher baseline TCR diversity than newly diagnosed patients.

The assay was immunoSEQ multiplex PCR, and TCRdb's table has in-frame clones only and misses some. Of 17,000 or so clones listed, around 87% are singletons. Sample: peripheral blood mononuclear cells (PBMCs). This receptor was obtained from a human donor with classical Hodgkin lymphoma. This chain uses TRBV12-2 with TRBJ2-1; the table gives TRBD2 as D, unverified against the DNA. TRBV12-2 is marked as a pseudogene. The CDR3 protein is CASRPEGYGGSTRAEQFF. The CDR3 DNA follows: TGTGCAAGTCGCCCCGAGGGTTACGGCGGGAGTACGCGGGCTGAGCAGTTCTTC.